This T cell receptor beta chain was observed in a study of technical replicates of blood from a handful of donors. The CDR3 loop spans 14 amino acids. The V end was cut by 1 base, the J end by 3 bases, with 10 bases between. Germline V CDR1 and CDR2: SGHTA, FQGNSA. Assay: immunoSEQ multiplex PCR; the TCRdb copy retains only in-frame clones and omits some. The table includes 60,000 to 85,000 clones, approximately 94% detected once. This TCR was recovered from a human donor in good health. The V gene is TRBV7-2, the J gene TRBJ2-7; D is possibly TRBD2 (6 bases). Sequencing was performed on T cells isolated from PBMCs. This CDR3 reads CASSLVSGDYEQYF. CDR3 bases: TGTGCCAGCAGCTTAGTTTCGGGAGACTACGAGCAGTACTTC.